Described below is a single T cell receptor (beta chain) sequence and its context. Its target is not known. Before any sequencing was done, the ViraFEST assay used viral peptide pools to expand antigen-specific CD4+ T cells. Once cultured for approximately eleven days, the cells underwent separation to obtain CD4+ T cells. No vaccinee had earlier SARS-CoV-2 infection, and nucleocapsid antibodies were negative. In culture with 10 IU/ml IL-2 and around 10 ug/ml peptides, PBMC were grown at around 1.8 million per well. The data belong to a study of vaccination effects on CD4 cells after COVID-19. Study-level results: Clones induced by infection and by vaccine showed marked clonal contraction late after vaccination. Only a few convalescent patients and no early post-infection timepoints featured in the study.

The data were produced by immunoSEQ multiplex PCR, yet TCRdb's version contains in-frame clones alone and is incomplete. The sample has fewer than 25,000 clones, over 55% seen once. The CDR3 runs 19 residues. From germline, CDR1 is SGHTA and CDR2 FQGNSA. V gave up 5 bases and J gave up 0 bases; unmatched junction bases: 15. This clonotype was sampled from a human donor who received a COVID-19 vaccine. Sequenced here: CD4+ T cells from PBMCs cultured with HCoV-OC43 spike peptides, sampled before COVID-19 vaccination. The subset was: HCoV-OC43 spike overlapping peptide pool stimulation. The gene calls are TRBV7-2 and TRBJ2-3; TRBD2 aligns across 9 bases. The CDR3 reads CASSPDRWREGPSTDTQYF. The CDR3 DNA is TGTGCCAGCAGCCCCGATCGGTGGCGGGAGGGACCTAGCACAGATACGCAGTATTTT.